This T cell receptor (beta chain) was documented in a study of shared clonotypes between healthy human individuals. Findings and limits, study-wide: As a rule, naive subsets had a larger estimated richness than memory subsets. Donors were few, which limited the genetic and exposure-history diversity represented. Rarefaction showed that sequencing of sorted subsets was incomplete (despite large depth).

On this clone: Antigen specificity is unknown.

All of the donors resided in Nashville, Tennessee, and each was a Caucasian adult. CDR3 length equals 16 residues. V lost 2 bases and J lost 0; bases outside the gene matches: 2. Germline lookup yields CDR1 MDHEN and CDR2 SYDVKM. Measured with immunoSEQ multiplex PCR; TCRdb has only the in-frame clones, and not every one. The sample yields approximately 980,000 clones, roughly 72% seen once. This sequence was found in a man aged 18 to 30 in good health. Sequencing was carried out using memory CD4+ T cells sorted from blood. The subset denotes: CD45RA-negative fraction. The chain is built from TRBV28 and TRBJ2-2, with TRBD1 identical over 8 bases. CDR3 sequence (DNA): TGTGCCAGCAGTTTACAGGGGGCAACGAACACCGGGGAGCTGTTTTTT. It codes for CASSLQGATNTGELFF.